This T cell receptor beta chain was identified in a study of patients and donors after allogeneic stem cell transplantation. MiXCR, applied by TCRdb to the RT-PCR reads, yields one record per CDR3 protein. The sample records roughly 960,000 distinct CDR3 sequences, approximately 19% being singletons. The CDR3 is 15 residues long. The V gene's germline CDR1 is SGDLS and CDR2 YYNGEE. Trimming removed 3 bases from V and 1 base from J; junction bases left unmatched: 7. The source is a human donor who was either an allogeneic HSCT recipient or a stem cell or donor lymphocyte infusion donor (not recorded which). It is not recorded whose cells these are; they may come from a transplant donor. The chain uses TRBV9 and TRBJ2-7; 7 bases align to TRBD1. Input material: blood, either unsorted or a sorted T cell fraction (not recorded which). The CDR3: CASSARTGASYEQYF. CDR3 nucleotides: TGTGCCAGCAGCGCAAGGACAGGAGCATCCTACGAGCAGTACTTC.